These 23 T cell receptor beta chains were sequenced from one sample in a study of T cells in Graves' hyperthyroidism and ophthalmopathy. There were TCR beta CDR3 regions amplified from RNA transcripts. Carried out on the TCR CDR3, a first-round RT-PCR used the HTBI primer set. TCRdb analysed the multiplex PCR reads with MiXCR anew, one entry per CDR3 protein. This sample has 650,000 to 800,000 distinct CDR3 sequences; just under 45% occur once, and the top ten carry about 7.7%. The sequenced material came from peripheral blood or thyroid tissue (not recorded which). The receptors come from an adult man with Graves' disease, either hyperthyroidism or ophthalmopathy (not recorded which).

This clonotype was seen once. The V and J genes are TRBV18 and TRBJ1-2; no clear D. The CDR3 totals 14 residues. CDR1 is KGHSH and CDR2 is LQKENI in the germline V gene. V gave up 3 bases and J gave up 6 bases, with 14 bases separating them. The CDR3 loop is CASSPAGFRNGYTF. The CDR3 DNA follows: TGTGCCAGCTCACCTGCCGGGTTCCGTAATGGCTACACCTTC.

J is TRBJ1-1 and V is TRBV2; maybe TRBD1 (5 bases). The CDR3 is 14 residues long. Germline loops: CDR1 SNHLY, CDR2 FYNNEI. V was trimmed by 6 bases and J by 7 bases, leaving 18 bases between them. Here the CDR3 DNA reads TGTGCCAGCAGCCCTCCGGACATAGCGGATGAAGCTTTCTTT. It specifies CASSPPDIADEAFF.

The chain uses TRBV25-1 and TRBJ2-5; D is possibly TRBD1 or TRBD2 (5 bases each). CDR1 and CDR2 from the germline V gene are MGHDK and SYGVNS. This CDR3 comprises 11 residues. V was trimmed by 0 bases and J by 10 bases, leaving 6 bases between them. The CDR3 DNA reads TGTGCCAGCAGTGAATATGGGGGCCAGTACTTC. Residues: CASSEYGGQYF.

The chain couples TRBV28 to TRBJ1-1; D is unclear. V shed 7 bases and J shed 4 bases, with 13 bases lying between them. Looked up from germline, CDR1 is MDHEN and CDR2 is SYDVKM. This CDR3 comprises 13 residues. The CDR3 loop reads CASTSPGSTEAFF. The CDR3 DNA reads as TGTGCCAGCACCTCACCGGGGAGCACTGAAGCTTTCTTT.

The chain links TRBV12-3 or TRBV12-4 to TRBJ2-7, with D tentatively TRBD2 (6 bases). CDR3 length equals 12 residues. Trimming left V 6 bases short and J 5 bases short, with 11 bases between. CDR3 sequence (DNA): TGTGCCAGCAGAATCGGGGGACACGAGCAGTACTTC. As protein: CASRIGGHEQYF.

The table lists this clonotype with many counts. This rearrangement joins TRBV2 to TRBJ1-5, with unresolved D. Germline CDR1 SNHLY, CDR2 FYNNEI. Trimming stripped 6 bases from V and 3 bases from J, with 6 bases between. The CDR3 is 12 amino acids. CDR3: CASRADNQPQHF. As DNA, the CDR3 is TGTGCCAGCAGGGCGGACAATCAGCCCCAGCATTTT.

The chain uses TRBV9 and TRBJ1-5, with 12 bases aligning to TRBD1. This CDR3 comprises 19 residues. Per germline, CDR1 SGDLS and CDR2 YYNGEE. V shed 3 bases, J shed 6 bases, and the junction held 16 bases outside the gene matches. CDR3 bases: TGTGCCAGCAGCGCCAGGGGGGGGGCCGGGACAGGGGGCGCTCAGCCCCAGCATTTT. Translated, it gives CASSARGGAGTGGAQPQHF.

The sample holds many counts of this clonotype. The chain uses TRBV25-1 and TRBJ2-5; TRBD2 aligns across 7 bases. This CDR3 is built from 14 residues. The V gene end was trimmed by 4 bases and the J gene end by 5 bases; junction bases not matched to a gene: 7. Germline V gene sequence: CDR1 MGHDK, CDR2 SYGVNS. This CDR3 reads CASSVPGGYETQYF. The DNA of the CDR3 is TGTGCCAGCAGTGTCCCGGGAGGCTACGAGACCCAGTACTTC.

This clonotype has a handful of counts. The chain recombines TRBV6-1 with TRBJ1-4; no clear D. Trimming cost V 1 base and J 3 bases, with 9 bases left between them. The CDR3 has 15 amino acids. The germline CDR1 and CDR2 sequences are MNHNS and SASEGT. As DNA, the CDR3 is TGTGCCAGCAGTGAAGTAGTCGGTTCTAATGAAAAACTGTTTTTT. It translates to CASSEVVGSNEKLFF.

This clonotype was observed once. The CDR3 bases are TGCAGCGTTGAAGATTGGGGGAGCACAAATGGCTACACCTTC. This codes for CSVEDWGSTNGYTF. The J gene is TRBJ1-2, the V gene TRBV29-1; D may be TRBD1 (5 bases). This CDR3 is 14 amino acids long. Trimming removed 0 bases from V and 6 bases from J, with 14 bases in between. Germline lookup yields CDR1 SQVTM and CDR2 ANQGSEA.

This chain uses TRBV12-3 or TRBV12-4 with TRBJ1-2, with a possible D match to TRBD1 (6 bases). V lost 5 bases and J 8 bases, leaving 18 bases between the germline ends. CDR3 length: 14 amino acids. CDR3 in amino acids: CASSLLGHRDGYTF. The DNA of the CDR3 is TGTGCCAGCAGTCTCCTAGGGCACAGGGACGGCTACACCTTC.

The CDR3 is CSASPAETGELFF. For the CDR3, the DNA is TGCAGTGCTAGTCCGGCGGAGACCGGGGAGCTGTTTTTT. The V call is TRBV20-1, the J call TRBJ2-2; D remains ambiguous. The CDR3 extends over 13 amino acids. Germline lookup yields CDR1 DFQATT and CDR2 SNEGSKA (reference sequence). V lost 3 bases and J lost 5, with 10 bases in between.

This clonotype came up a few times. V usage is TRBV7-8 and J usage is TRBJ2-5; 9 bases line up with TRBD2. Germline V gives CDR1 SGHVS, CDR2 FQNEAQ. The CDR3 sequence is 15 residues long. With 6 bases clipped from V and 4 bases from J, the junction kept 9 bases outside the gene matches. The CDR3 loop reads CASSERGGARETQYF. The CDR3, as DNA: TGTGCCAGCAGTGAGCGCGGGGGGGCACGAGAGACCCAGTACTTC.

V usage is TRBV9 and J usage is TRBJ1-2; D unclear. Trimming left V 5 bases short and J 4 bases short, with 15 bases between. This CDR3 is built from 14 residues. Looked up from germline, CDR1 is SGDLS and CDR2 is YYNGEE. CDR3: CASSPLREGYGYTF. The CDR3 DNA follows: TGTGCCAGCAGTCCCCTGCGGGAAGGCTATGGCTACACCTTC.

This chain uses TRBV19 with TRBJ2-6, with D possibly TRBD1 on 5 matching bases. The CDR3 loop spans 12 amino acids. The germline V and J ends were trimmed by 7 bases and 10 bases, with 11 bases remaining between them. Per the germline V gene, CDR1 is LNHDA and CDR2 is SQIVND (reference sequence). Written as DNA, the CDR3 is TGTGCCAGTATCGGCAGGGTGAACGTCCTGACTTTC. Its translation: CASIGRVNVLTF.

J is TRBJ1-5 and V is TRBV5-8; 10 bases line up with TRBD1. Germline loops: CDR1 SGHTS, CDR2 YDEGEE. The CDR3 totals 13 residues. Trimming cost V 4 bases and J 8 bases; bases outside gene matches: 3. The CDR3 DNA is TGTGCCAGCAGCCGGGACAGGGGTGAGCCCCAGCATTTT. Encoded protein: CASSRDRGEPQHF.

As concerns this clonotype: One junction end disagrees with the germline gene, perhaps due to a read error. The chain links TRBV10-3 to TRBJ1-5; possibly TRBD1 for D (5 bases). The CDR3 extends over 16 amino acids. Germline CDR1 and CDR2: ENHRY and SYGVKD. CDR3 region: CASSSDNFRGNQPQHF. CDR3 coding DNA: TGTGCCAGCAGTTCGGACAACTTCAGGGGCAATCAGCCCCAGCATTTT.

This clonotype showed up just a few times. The chain carries TRBV20-1 and TRBJ1-6, with unresolved D. The CDR3 sequence is 14 residues long. V was clipped by 6 bases and J by 8 bases, with 17 bases between them. The germline V gene has CDR1 DFQATT and CDR2 SNEGSKA (reference sequence). CDR3 DNA sequence: TGCAGTGCCCCATCCCTCTGGGCGGATTCACCCCTCCACTTT. It specifies CSAPSLWADSPLHF.

The chain combines TRBV20-1 with TRBJ1-5; 7 bases align to TRBD1. J gave up 5 bases and V 3 bases, and 4 bases lay outside the gene matches. Per the germline V gene, CDR1 is DFQATT and CDR2 is SNEGSKA (reference sequence). This CDR3 is built from 13 residues. The CDR3 sequence is CSASDRVHQPQHF. The CDR3 coding sequence is TGCAGTGCTAGTGACAGGGTGCATCAGCCCCAGCATTTT.

This clonotype has just a few counts. This chain links TRBV29-1 with TRBJ2-3; D is ambiguous. There are 12 residues in the CDR3. Looked up from germline, CDR1 is SQVTM and CDR2 is ANQGSEA. The ends were cut back, 3 bases at V and 0 bases at J, with 4 bases in the middle. Here the CDR3 reads CSVDFSTDTQYF. The CDR3 nucleotides are TGCAGCGTTGACTTTAGCACAGATACGCAGTATTTT.

This clonotype was recorded at least ten times. The J gene is TRBJ2-7, the V gene TRBV2; D is tentatively TRBD1 or TRBD2 (7 bases each). CDR3 length equals 14 residues. Germline values: CDR1 SNHLY, CDR2 FYNNEI. The V and J ends lost 6 bases and 0 bases respectively, with 12 bases between them. This CDR3 reads CASRRGTDSYEQYF. The CDR3 DNA follows: TGTGCCAGCAGGCGGGGGACAGACTCCTACGAGCAGTACTTC.

The V gene is TRBV7-9, the J gene TRBJ1-3; tentatively, D is TRBD1 (6 bases). The V gene's germline CDR1 is SEHNR and CDR2 FQNEAQ (reference sequence). V gave up 1 base and J gave up 7 bases, with 8 bases separating them. The CDR3 sequence is 13 residues long. This CDR3 reads CASSLDRVNTIYF. CDR3 in DNA: TGTGCCAGCAGCTTAGACAGGGTGAACACCATATATTTT.

V gene TRBV19 combines with J gene TRBJ2-7, with unresolved D. This CDR3 is built from 16 residues. Trimming took 5 bases from V and 0 from J, leaving 17 bases between them. CDR1 and CDR2 from the germline V gene are LNHDA and SQIVND (reference sequence). Written as DNA, the CDR3 is TGTGCCAGTAGTGCAGTGATCGGGCAGAGCTCCTACGAGCAGTACTTC. Amino acids: CASSAVIGQSSYEQYF. The whole variable domain, remainder taken from reference TRBV19 and TRBJ2-7, is DGGITQSPKYLFRKEGQNVTLSCEQNLNHDAMYWYRQDPGQGLRLIYYSQIVNDFQKGDIAEGYSVSREKKESFPLTVTSAQKNPTAFYLCASSAVIGQSSYEQYFGPGTRLTVT.